One sample yielded the 5 T cell receptor beta chains listed below, sequenced in a study of T cells after posttransplantation cyclophosphamide. Produced via immunoSEQ multiplex PCR; TCRdb's table is partial and in-frame only. The sample contains about 37,000 clones, none of them singletons. Sequencing input: PBMCs. These receptors all stem from a man younger than 45 in good health and a related stem cell transplant donor.

This clone was counted many times. The J gene is TRBJ1-5, the V gene TRBV12-3 or TRBV12-4; D gene ambiguous. The V end was cut by 8 bases, the J end by 3 bases, with 17 bases between. The CDR3 sequence is 15 residues long. In nucleotides, the CDR3 is TGTGCCAGCGCCCTCGGGGAGCGGGCCAATCAGCCCCAGCATTTT. The encoded protein is CASALGERANQPQHF.

There are many counts of this clone. J is TRBJ1-4 and V is TRBV9; 8 nucleotides match TRBD1. Germline lookup yields CDR1 SGDLS and CDR2 YYNGEE. This CDR3 has 15 residues. The J segment lost 6 bases and the V segment lost 3 bases, leaving 7 bases of the junction unmatched. CDR3 residues: CASSDGQGGDEKLFF. The CDR3, as DNA: TGTGCCAGCAGCGACGGACAGGGAGGAGATGAAAAACTGTTTTTT.

This clone was recorded a few times. The rearrangement uses TRBV27 and TRBJ2-7, with 12 bases matching TRBD1. The J segment lost 5 bases and the V segment lost 7 bases, leaving 9 bases of the junction unmatched. CDR1 and CDR2 from the germline V gene are MNHEY and SMNVEV (reference sequence). The CDR3 sequence is 15 residues long. CDR3 DNA: TGTGCCAGCATCCTCTCCGGGACAGGGGGCCACGAGCAGTACTTC. Translated: CASILSGTGGHEQYF.

This clone appeared many times. The chain employs TRBV4-1 and TRBJ2-7; no clear D. Germline CDR1 reads MGHRA; CDR2 reads YSYEKL. This CDR3 is built from 17 residues. V was cut by 2 bases and J by 3 bases, with 20 bases left in between. CDR3 sequence reads: CASSQSGFVAGHYEQYF. For the CDR3, the DNA is TGCGCCAGCAGCCAAAGTGGTTTTGTGGCAGGTCACTACGAGCAGTACTTC.

This clone has a count of ten or more. The gene calls are TRBV6-2 or TRBV6-3 and TRBJ2-1; the match to TRBD1 covers 10 bases. In germline, CDR1 is MNHEY, CDR2 SVGEGT. The CDR3 consists of 17 residues. Trimming took 4 bases from V and 3 from J; bases not matched to a gene: 9. The CDR3 is CASSSQRDRGHYNEQFF. The CDR3 DNA follows: TGTGCCAGCAGTTCCCAGCGGGACAGGGGACACTACAATGAGCAGTTCTTC.